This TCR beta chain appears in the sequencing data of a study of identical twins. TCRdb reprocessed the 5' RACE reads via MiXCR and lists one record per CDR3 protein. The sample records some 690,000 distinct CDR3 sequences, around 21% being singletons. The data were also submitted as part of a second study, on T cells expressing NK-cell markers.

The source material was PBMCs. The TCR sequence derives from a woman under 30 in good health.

The DNA of the CDR3 is TGTGCCAGCAGTTCCGACTATCCCCTCTATGGCTACACCTTC. Translating it yields CASSSDYPLYGYTF. This chain joins TRBV27 and TRBJ1-2; D unclear. This CDR3 is 14 amino acids long. From germline, CDR1 is MNHEY and CDR2 SMNVEV (reference sequence). V dropped 4 bases and J dropped 4 bases, with 13 bases sitting between them.